This is a list of T cell receptor beta chains from one sample in a study of vaccination and CD4 T cells after COVID-19. The antigens of these receptors remain unknown. MiXCR was run by TCRdb on the PCR reads, yielding one entry per CDR3 protein. The table includes 10,000 to 15,000 distinct CDR3 sequences, approximately 59% detected once. The specimen was CD4+ T cells from blood, cultured in vitro. These receptor sequences come from a human donor who had recovered from COVID-19. Both conserved end residues are part of each CDR3. D genes are given only for firm matches. Not every row has a clone size; where given, it reads once, few, many or a size class.

j_gene | d_gene | abundance | v_gene | CDR3nt | CDR3aa
TRBJ1-2 | TRBD1 | NA | TRBV27 | TGTGCCAGCAGCCCTACAGGGGGCGGCTATGGCTACACCTTC | CASSPTGGGYGYTF
TRBJ1-2 | NA | few | TRBV28 | TGTGCCAGCACCGCGCAGGGACGCTATGGCTACACCTTC | CASTAQGRYGYTF
TRBJ1-2 | NA | NA | TRBV14 | TGTGCCAGCAGCTCAAGTTCCTCAGCCCGGTATGGCTACACCTTC | CASSSSSSARYGYTF
TRBJ2-5 | TRBD1 | once | TRBV4-1 | TGCGCCAGCAGCCCGCAGGGGGAGTTGGATGAGACCCAGTACTTC | CASSPQGELDETQYF
TRBJ2-5 | NA | NA | TRBV28 | TGTGCCATCTCACACGGGGAGACCCAGTACTTC | CAISHGETQYF
TRBJ2-1 | NA | NA | TRBV10-2 | TGCGCCAGCAGACATAGTCATGAGCAGTTCTTC | CASRHSHEQFF
TRBJ2-2 | TRBD1 | NA | TRBV5-1 | TGCGCCAGCAGCTTGAAGCCGACAGGGGGCCACACCGGGGAGCTGTTTTTT | CASSLKPTGGHTGELFF
TRBJ1-1 | NA | few | TRBV7-3 | TGTGCCAGCAGCCCGGGACACGGGGTTCGGAACACTGAAGCTTTCTTT | CASSPGHGVRNTEAFF
TRBJ2-7 | NA | few | TRBV7-3 | TGTGCCAGCAGCCAAGCCGTGGGACTGAACTACGAGCAGTACTTC | CASSQAVGLNYEQYF
TRBJ2-7 | TRBD2 | NA | TRBV20-1 | TGCAGTGCCCCGGGGCGGGGGACCTACGAGCAGTACTTC | CSAPGRGTYEQYF
TRBJ1-5 | TRBD1 | NA | TRBV6-5 | TGTGCCAGCAGTTACACGAACAGGGGCGGGAATCAGCCCCAGCATTTT | CASSYTNRGGNQPQHF
TRBJ2-7 | TRBD1 | NA | TRBV7-9 | TGTGCCAGCAGCGGGGACAGGGGGGGGTCCTACGAGCAGTACTTC | CASSGDRGGSYEQYF
TRBJ1-5 | NA | NA | TRBV19 | TGTGCCAGTACCCACAGGTCGGGCTGGAGCAATCAGCCCCAGCATTTT | CASTHRSGWSNQPQHF
TRBJ2-1 | NA | NA | TRBV5-8 | TGTGCCGGCAGTGCCCGTGACGCCCCGAGCAATGAGCAGTTCTTC | CAGSARDAPSNEQFF
TRBJ2-3 | NA | few | TRBV6-2/TRBV6-3 | TGTGCCAGCACCGAAGGGGGTACAGATACGCAGTATTTT | CASTEGGTDTQYF
TRBJ2-4 | NA | NA | TRBV20-1 | TGCAGTGCCCCCACGGGATCCAAAAACATTCAGTACTTC | CSAPTGSKNIQYF
TRBJ2-2 | NA | NA | TRBV20-1 | TGCAGTGCTATGGCCGGGGAGCTGTTTTTT | CSAMAGELFF
TRBJ2-1 | TRBD2 | NA | TRBV19 | TGTGCCAGTAGTATAGAGGCTAGCGGGAGAGCTGAGCAGTTCTTC | CASSIEASGRAEQFF
TRBJ1-1 | NA | few | TRBV6-2/TRBV6-3 | TGTGCCAGCAGCCGGACAGAGAACACTGAAGCTTTCTTT | CASSRTENTEAFF
TRBJ2-3 | NA | NA | TRBV9 | TGTGCCAGCAGCGTAGCGGGGCAAGACACAGATACGCAGTATTTT | CASSVAGQDTDTQYF
TRBJ2-5 | TRBD2 | NA | TRBV15 | TGTGCCACCAGCGACGTGGGGGGGGAGACCCAGTACTTC | CATSDVGGETQYF
TRBJ1-1 | NA | NA | TRBV7-9 | TGTGCCAGCAGCTTAGAGGGGACAATGAACACTGAAGCTTTCTTT | CASSLEGTMNTEAFF
TRBJ2-7 | NA | NA | TRBV7-2 | TGTGCCAGCAGCTTCAGGACAGAATCCTACGAGCAGTACTTC | CASSFRTESYEQYF
TRBJ1-1 | TRBD1 | NA | TRBV28 | TGTGCCAGCACCGTCTCCGGACAGGGCGAAGCTTTCTTT | CASTVSGQGEAFF
TRBJ2-7 | NA | few | TRBV7-3 | TGTGCCAGCAGCCCCTCAGGAACAGCCTACGAGCAGTACTTC | CASSPSGTAYEQYF
TRBJ2-7 | NA | NA | TRBV24-1 | TGTGCCACCAGTGATCCCGGGACAATGAACGAGCAGTACTTC | CATSDPGTMNEQYF
TRBJ1-5 | TRBD1 | NA | TRBV20-1 | TGCAGTGCTTGGGACAGGGCGGCCCAGCATTTT | CSAWDRAAQHF
TRBJ2-2 | NA | NA | TRBV19 | TGTGCCAGTATCCGGGGGCCCGGGGAGCTGTTTTTT | CASIRGPGELFF
TRBJ2-5 | NA | medium-sized | TRBV19 | TGTGCCAGTAGTACGAACCAAGAGACCCAGTACTTC | CASSTNQETQYF
TRBJ2-7 | TRBD1 | NA | TRBV6-1 | TGTGCCAGCAGACCGGGACAGGGAGCCTACGAGCAGTACTTC | CASRPGQGAYEQYF
TRBJ2-5 | TRBD2 | NA | TRBV2 | TGTGCCAGCAGTCTTTCTAGCGGGATCGGGGAGACCCAGTACTTC | CASSLSSGIGETQYF
TRBJ2-5 | TRBD1 | once | TRBV7-2 | TGTGCCAGCAGCTTGGGACAGACTTTACCCCGAGAGACCCAGTACTTC | CASSLGQTLPRETQYF
TRBJ2-7 | NA | NA | TRBV5-1 | TGCGCCAGCAGCTTGGCCTTAGCGTTCCACGAGCAGTACTTC | CASSLALAFHEQYF
TRBJ2-5 | TRBD2 | NA | TRBV30 | TGTGCCTGGAGTGTGGGGATGCTAGCGGGAGGACAAGAGACCCAGTACTTC | CAWSVGMLAGGQETQYF
TRBJ1-5 | NA | few | TRBV7-2 | TGTGCCAGCAGCTTAAGAGGGCAGCCCCAGCATTTT | CASSLRGQPQHF
TRBJ2-3 | NA | NA | TRBV27 | TGTGCCAGCAGTTTATTCGGACAGAGCACAGATACGCAGTATTTT | CASSLFGQSTDTQYF
TRBJ2-5 | NA | NA | TRBV10-3 | TGTGCCATCAGTGAGACGAGGGGAAAAGAGACCCAGTACTTC | CAISETRGKETQYF
TRBJ1-5 | NA | NA | TRBV20-1 | TGCAGTGCTAGGTTGGGGAGTTTGGGCAATCAGCCCCAGCATTTT | CSARLGSLGNQPQHF
TRBJ1-4 | NA | NA | TRBV6-1 | TGTGCCAGCAGCGGATTGGAGAATGAAAAACTGTTTTTT | CASSGLENEKLFF
TRBJ2-3 | NA | NA | TRBV19 | TGTGCCAGTAGTAGGGGGGAGACTCGCACAGATACGCAGTATTTT | CASSRGETRTDTQYF
TRBJ1-2 | TRBD1 | NA | TRBV10-3 | TGTGCCATCAAATACAGGGGCGGTGGCTACACCTTC | CAIKYRGGGYTF
TRBJ2-3 | NA | NA | TRBV4-1 | TGCGCCAGCAGCCACCCCGGACCCGTACTAGTCACAGATACGCAGTATTTT | CASSHPGPVLVTDTQYF
TRBJ2-1 | NA | NA | TRBV11-2 | TGTGCCAGCAGCTTAATCTCCGGGACCCTTCTCTACAATGAGCAGTTCTTC | CASSLISGTLLYNEQFF
TRBJ1-1 | NA | few | TRBV20-1 | TGCAGTGTTCAGAAGAACACTGAAGCTTTCTTT | CSVQKNTEAFF
TRBJ1-2 | NA | few | TRBV6-2/TRBV6-3 | TGTGCCAGCAGTTACGACAGTAACTATGGCTACACCTTC | CASSYDSNYGYTF
TRBJ2-5 | NA | once | TRBV2 | TGTGCCAGCATGGGATCGGGGCAGGAGACCCAGTACTTC | CASMGSGQETQYF
TRBJ2-5 | NA | NA | TRBV7-2 | TGTGCCAGCAGCTTTTACAGGGAAGAGACCCAGTACTTC | CASSFYREETQYF
TRBJ2-7 | NA | NA | TRBV29-1 | TGCAGCGTTCTACAGGGAAGTGCCGAGCAGTACTTC | CSVLQGSAEQYF
TRBJ2-1 | NA | NA | TRBV20-1 | TGCAGTGCTAAGTCATTGGGTGGGCTCCACAATGAGCAGTTCTTC | CSAKSLGGLHNEQFF
TRBJ1-1 | NA | NA | TRBV12-3/TRBV12-4 | TGTGCCAGCACCCTACAAAGCGGGTCGAACACTGAAGCTTTCTTT | CASTLQSGSNTEAFF
TRBJ2-1 | NA | NA | TRBV24-1 | TGTGCCACCAGTGATCCCCCTGGGGATGAGCAGTTCTTC | CATSDPPGDEQFF
TRBJ2-5 | NA | NA | TRBV27 | TGTGCCAGGGCCAGGGTGGACACGGAGACCCAGTACTTC | CARARVDTETQYF
TRBJ2-3 | TRBD2 | NA | TRBV7-3 | TGTGCCAGCAGCTTAGCTAGCGGGAGTACAGATACGCAGTATTTT | CASSLASGSTDTQYF